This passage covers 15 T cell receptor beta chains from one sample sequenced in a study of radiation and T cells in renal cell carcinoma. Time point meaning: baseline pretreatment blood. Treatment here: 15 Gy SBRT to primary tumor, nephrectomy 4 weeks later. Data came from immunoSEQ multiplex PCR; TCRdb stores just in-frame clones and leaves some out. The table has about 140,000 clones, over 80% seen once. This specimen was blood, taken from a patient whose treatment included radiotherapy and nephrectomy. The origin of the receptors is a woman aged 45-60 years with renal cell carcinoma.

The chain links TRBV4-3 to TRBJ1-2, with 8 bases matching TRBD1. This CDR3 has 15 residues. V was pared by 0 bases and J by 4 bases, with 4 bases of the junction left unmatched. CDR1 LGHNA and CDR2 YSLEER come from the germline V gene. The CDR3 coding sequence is TGCGCCAGCAGCCAAGATGGACAGGGTGCCTATGGCTACACCTTC. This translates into CASSQDGQGAYGYTF.

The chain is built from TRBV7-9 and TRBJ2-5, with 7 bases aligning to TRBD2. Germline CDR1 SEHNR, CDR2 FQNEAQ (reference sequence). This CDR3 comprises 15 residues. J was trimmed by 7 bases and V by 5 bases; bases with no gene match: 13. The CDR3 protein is CASSIHPMLAGTQYF. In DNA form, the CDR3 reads TGTGCCAGCAGCATCCACCCGATGTTAGCGGGGACCCAGTACTTC. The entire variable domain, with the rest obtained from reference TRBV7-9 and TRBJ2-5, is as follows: DTGVSQNPRHKITKRGQNVTFRCDPISEHNRLYWYRQTLGQGPEFLTYFQNEAQLEKSRLLSDRFSAERPKGSFSTLEIQRTEQGDSAMYLCASSIHPMLAGTQYFGPGTRLLVL.

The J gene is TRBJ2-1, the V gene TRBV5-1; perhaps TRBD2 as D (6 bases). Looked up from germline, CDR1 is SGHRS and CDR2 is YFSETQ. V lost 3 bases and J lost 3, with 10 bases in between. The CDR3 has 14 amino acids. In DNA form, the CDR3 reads TGCGCCAGCAGCTACTCGGGGGACTACAATGAGCAGTTCTTC. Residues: CASSYSGDYNEQFF.

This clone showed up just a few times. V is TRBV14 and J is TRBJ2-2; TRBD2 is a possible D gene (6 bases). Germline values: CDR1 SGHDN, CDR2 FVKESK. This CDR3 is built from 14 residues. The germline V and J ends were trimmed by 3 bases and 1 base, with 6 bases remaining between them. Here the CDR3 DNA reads TGTGCCAGCAGCCAGGGAGGGAACACCGGGGAGCTGTTTTTT. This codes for CASSQGGNTGELFF.

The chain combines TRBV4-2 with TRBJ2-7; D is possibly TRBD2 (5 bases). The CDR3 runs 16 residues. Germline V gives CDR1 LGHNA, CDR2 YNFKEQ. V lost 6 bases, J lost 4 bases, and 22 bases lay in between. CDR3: CASSSNRGGSLYEQYF. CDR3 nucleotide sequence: TGTGCCAGCAGTAGCAATCGGGGTGGAAGTTTGTACGAGCAGTACTTC.

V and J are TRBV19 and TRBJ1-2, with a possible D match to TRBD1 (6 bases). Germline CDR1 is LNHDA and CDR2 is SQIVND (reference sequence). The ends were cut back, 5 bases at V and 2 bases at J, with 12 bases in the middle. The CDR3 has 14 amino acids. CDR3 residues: CASSQDSLNYGYTF. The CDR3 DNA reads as TGTGCCAGTAGTCAGGACAGCTTAAACTATGGCTACACCTTC.

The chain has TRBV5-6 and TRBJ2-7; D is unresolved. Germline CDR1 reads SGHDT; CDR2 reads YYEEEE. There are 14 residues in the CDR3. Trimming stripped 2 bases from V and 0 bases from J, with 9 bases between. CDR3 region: CASSLFGDSYEQYF. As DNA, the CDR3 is TGTGCCAGCAGCTTATTTGGGGACTCCTACGAGCAGTACTTC. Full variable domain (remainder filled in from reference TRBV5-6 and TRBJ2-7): DAGVTQSPTHLIKTRGQQVTLRCSPKSGHDTVSWYQQALGQGPQFIFQYYEEEERQRGNFPDRFSGHQFPNYSSELNVNALLLGDSALYLCASSLFGDSYEQYFGPGTRLTVT.

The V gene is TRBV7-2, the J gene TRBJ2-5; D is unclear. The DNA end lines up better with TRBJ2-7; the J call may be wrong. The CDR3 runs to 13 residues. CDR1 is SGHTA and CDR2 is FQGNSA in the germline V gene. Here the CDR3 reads CASNPGLSYEQYF. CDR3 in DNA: TGTGCCAGCAACCCTGGGCTTTCCTACGAGCAGTACTTC.

The chain's CDR3 is CASTIPREGNTEAFF. The CDR3 DNA follows: TGTGCCAGCACCATACCCCGGGAGGGGAACACTGAAGCTTTCTTT. This rearrangement joins TRBV5-6 to TRBJ1-1; D remains unclear. Germline values: CDR1 SGHDT, CDR2 YYEEEE. The CDR3 is 15 amino acids. V was cut by 6 bases and J by 1 base, with 16 bases left in between.

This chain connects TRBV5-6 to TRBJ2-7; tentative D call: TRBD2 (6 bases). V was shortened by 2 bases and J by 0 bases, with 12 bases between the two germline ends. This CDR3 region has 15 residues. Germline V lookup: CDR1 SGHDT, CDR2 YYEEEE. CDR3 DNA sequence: TGTGCCAGCAGCTTTGTAGCGGAAAGCTCCTACGAGCAGTACTTC. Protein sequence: CASSFVAESSYEQYF.

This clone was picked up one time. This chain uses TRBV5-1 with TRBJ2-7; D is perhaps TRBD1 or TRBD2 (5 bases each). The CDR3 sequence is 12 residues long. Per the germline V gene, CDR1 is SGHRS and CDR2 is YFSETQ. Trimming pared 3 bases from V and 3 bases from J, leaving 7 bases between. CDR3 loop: CASSWDRYEQYF. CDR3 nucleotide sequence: TGCGCCAGCAGCTGGGACCGCTACGAGCAGTACTTC.

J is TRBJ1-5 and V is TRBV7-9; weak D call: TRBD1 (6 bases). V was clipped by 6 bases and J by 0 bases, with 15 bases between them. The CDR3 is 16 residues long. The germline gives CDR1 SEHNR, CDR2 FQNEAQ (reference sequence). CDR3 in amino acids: CASSSGAGDSNQPQHF. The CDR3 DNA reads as TGTGCCAGCAGTTCAGGGGCGGGGGATAGCAATCAGCCCCAGCATTTT. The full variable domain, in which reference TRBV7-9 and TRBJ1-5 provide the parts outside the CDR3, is DTGVSQNPRHKITKRGQNVTFRCDPISEHNRLYWYRQTLGQGPEFLTYFQNEAQLEKSRLLSDRFSAERPKGSFSTLEIQRTEQGDSAMYLCASSSGAGDSNQPQHFGDGTRLSIL.

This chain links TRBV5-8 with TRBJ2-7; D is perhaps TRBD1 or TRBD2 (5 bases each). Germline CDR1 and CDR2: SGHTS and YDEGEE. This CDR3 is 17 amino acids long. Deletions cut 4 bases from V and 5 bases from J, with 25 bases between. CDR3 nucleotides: TGTGCCAGCAGCACTCTCGTAAGAGGGGTTAGGAACGACGAGCAGTACTTC. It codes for CASSTLVRGVRNDEQYF. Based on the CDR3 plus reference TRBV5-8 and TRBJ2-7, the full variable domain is EAGVTQSPTHLIKTRGQQATLRCSPISGHTSVYWYQQALGLGLQFLLWYDEGEERNRGNFPPRFSGRQFPNYSSELNVNALELEDSALYLCASSTLVRGVRNDEQYFGPGTRLTVT.

For the CDR3, the DNA is TGTGCCAGCAGCTCCCGGACAGGGCCGATTCGTGCAACTAATGAAAAACTGTTTTTT. Amino acids: CASSSRTGPIRATNEKLFF. The chain links TRBV7-8 to TRBJ1-4; 8 nucleotides line up with TRBD1. CDR1 is SGHVS, CDR2 FQNEAQ, per germline. The CDR3 has 19 residues. V shed 4 bases, J shed 0 bases, and the junction held 13 bases outside the gene matches.

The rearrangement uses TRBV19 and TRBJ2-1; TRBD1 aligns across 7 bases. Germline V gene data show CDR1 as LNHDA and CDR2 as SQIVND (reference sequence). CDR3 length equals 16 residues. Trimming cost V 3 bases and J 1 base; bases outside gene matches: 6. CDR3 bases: TGTGCCAGTAGTATCACGGGACAGCAGTCCTACAATGAGCAGTTCTTC. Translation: CASSITGQQSYNEQFF.